Described below is a single TCR beta chain sequence and its context. What it binds is not known. PCR amplification relied on 60 Vbeta primers (plus 13 Jbeta primers). Produced via immunoSEQ multiplex PCR; TCRdb's table is partial and in-frame only. Of more than 200,000 clones in the sample, under 70% were seen once. This record comes from a study of cytomegalovirus exposure and HLA in healthy donors. Points from the study as a whole: In an earlier analysis, about 87% or about 30%: the productive usage of most TCR beta V segments. Common viral pathogens seemed, in a later analysis, to connect with several of the most significant clusters. Researchers left out some V segments, among them TRBV6-2 and TRBV6-3, as indistinguishable.

CDR1 SGDLS and CDR2 YYNGEE come from the germline V gene. This CDR3 spans 14 amino acids. V lost 0 bases to trimming and J lost 3 bases; unmatched junction nucleotides: 2. This sequence joins TRBV9 and TRBJ2-5, with 7 bases aligning to TRBD2. This TCR was sampled from a man aged 40-50 years in good health and CMV-seropositive. Sequenced: PBMCs. As DNA, the CDR3 is TGTGCCAGCAGCGTAGAGGGAGGGAAAGAGACCCAGTACTTC. Amino acid sequence: CASSVEGGKETQYF.